This section outlines one T cell receptor beta chain sequence together with its context. Sequencing was performed with immunoSEQ multiplex PCR; in TCRdb, only in-frame clones are kept and a portion is missing. The table has 300,000 to 450,000 clones, more than 80% seen once. The data stem from a study of blood T cell repertoires in COVID-19. Germline values: CDR1 SEHNR, CDR2 FQNEAQ (reference sequence). The CDR3 is made up of 17 amino acids. Trimming removed 1 base at V and 0 bases at J, with 10 bases between. The clonotype comes from a young man who had recovered from COVID-19. The sequencing sample was made of PBMCs or T cells enriched from blood (not recorded which). The chain links TRBV7-9 to TRBJ1-6, with a weak D call TRBD1 (6 bases). The CDR3 nucleotides read TGTGCCAGCAGCTTAGACCAGGGGAGCTCCTATAATTCACCCCTCCACTTT. This gives the protein CASSLDQGSSYNSPLHF.